The 16 T cell receptor beta chains below all came from one sample that was sequenced in a study of T cell responses to AZD1222 COVID-19 vaccine. The assay was immunoSEQ multiplex PCR, and TCRdb's table has in-frame clones only and misses some. The table has around 150,000 clones, 85% to 90% seen once. The sample was peripheral blood, taken on day 0 of AZD1222 vaccination. These TCRs come from an adult in good health.

This clone came up once. The chain employs TRBV11-1 and TRBJ1-1; no firm D call. CDR1 is SGHAT and CDR2 is FQDESV in the germline V gene (reference sequence). This CDR3 comprises 13 residues. Trimming left V 2 bases short and J 1 base short, with 5 bases between. CDR3 nucleotides: TGTGCCAGCAGCTTAAAAGGGAACACTGAAGCTTTCTTT. It yields the protein CASSLKGNTEAFF.

CDR3 in amino acids: CASSDGSTYEQYF. CDR3 nucleotide sequence: TGTGCCAGCAGCGACGGGAGTACCTACGAGCAGTACTTC. The rearrangement links TRBV7-7 to TRBJ2-7, with a tentative D call TRBD2 (6 bases). This CDR3 spans 13 amino acids. Germline lookup yields CDR1 SSHAT and CDR2 FNYEAQ (reference sequence). Trimming shortened V by 5 bases and J by 2 bases, and 10 bases separated the two germline ends.

This clone was seen only once. The chain is built from TRBV11-2 and TRBJ2-1, with 10 nucleotides matching TRBD2. Germline values: CDR1 SGHAT, CDR2 FQNNGV. This CDR3 comprises 19 residues. The J segment lost 1 base and the V segment lost 4 bases, leaving 13 bases of the junction unmatched. The CDR3 region has the DNA TGTGCCAGCAGCTCCTCCAGGAGTTTAGCGGGGGGATCCTACAATGAGCAGTTCTTC. Translated: CASSSSRSLAGGSYNEQFF.

The chain combines TRBV7-2 with TRBJ1-2; 9 bases agree with TRBD1. V shed 5 bases, J shed 5 bases, and the junction held 21 bases outside the gene matches. Germline assignment: CDR1 SGHTA and CDR2 FQGNSA. This CDR3 has 19 amino acids. The CDR3 loop reads CASSPPPSVGQGFRYGYTF. The DNA of the CDR3 is TGTGCCAGCAGCCCACCTCCTTCCGTCGGACAGGGGTTTCGTTATGGCTACACCTTC. Supplemented by reference TRBV7-2 and TRBJ1-2, the full variable domain reads GAGVSQSPSNKVTEKGKDVELRCDPISGHTALYWYRQSLGQGLEFLIYFQGNSAPDKSGLPSDRFSAERTGGSVSTLTIQRTQQEDSAVYLCASSPPPSVGQGFRYGYTFGSGTRLTVV.

The V call is TRBV5-1, the J call TRBJ2-3, with D possibly matching TRBD1 (6 bases). The V and J ends lost 5 bases and 1 base respectively, with 11 bases between them. The germline gives CDR1 SGHRS, CDR2 YFSETQ. This CDR3 has 14 amino acids. CDR3 region: CASSLQGGTDTQYF. CDR3 in DNA: TGCGCCAGCAGTTTACAGGGTGGCACAGATACGCAGTATTTT.

CDR3 amino acids: CASRNSGMNSYEQYF. DNA of the CDR3: TGTGCCAGTAGGAATAGCGGGATGAACTCCTACGAGCAGTACTTC. This chain links TRBV19 with TRBJ2-7; 8 bases map to TRBD2. The V and J ends lost 6 bases and 0 bases, in that order; junction bases with no gene match: 7. CDR3 length equals 15 residues. The germline V gene has CDR1 LNHDA and CDR2 SQIVND (reference sequence).

The rearrangement uses TRBV2 and TRBJ1-2, with a tentative D call TRBD1 (5 bases). The V end was cut by 0 bases, the J end by 8 bases, with 22 bases between. Per germline, CDR1 SNHLY and CDR2 FYNNEI. This CDR3 is built from 17 residues. CDR3 amino acids: CASSEALIGRDVKGYTF. CDR3 coding DNA: TGTGCCAGCAGTGAAGCCTTAATCGGCCGGGACGTGAAAGGCTACACCTTC.

The chain links TRBV3-1 (or the pseudogene TRBV3-2) to TRBJ1-2; D is perhaps TRBD1 (6 bases). This CDR3 contains 14 residues. The germline gives CDR1 LGHDT, CDR2 YNNKEL (reference sequence). With 1 base removed from V and 3 bases from J, the gap between germline ends came to 9 bases. The CDR3 sequence: CASSQGPGDYGYTF. The CDR3 nucleotides read TGTGCCAGCAGCCAAGGGCCAGGGGACTATGGCTACACCTTC.

The chain joins TRBV2 to TRBJ1-3, with D tentatively TRBD1 (5 bases). The CDR3 extends over 17 amino acids. Germline loops: CDR1 SNHLY, CDR2 FYNNEI. V shed 6 bases and J shed 1 base, with 19 bases lying between them. The CDR3 coding sequence is TGTGCCAGCAGGGGCTCCCTGGGGACGCCTTCTGGAAACACCATATATTTT. Translated: CASRGSLGTPSGNTIYF.

This clone was seen more than once but under ten times. V usage is TRBV10-3 and J usage is TRBJ2-7; 9 bases agree with TRBD1. Germline loops: CDR1 ENHRY, CDR2 SYGVKD. Germline trimming cut 0 bases from V and 6 bases from J; bases unmatched to any gene: 12. The CDR3 is 17 amino acids. The DNA of the CDR3 is TGTGCCATCAGTGAGTCTGCTGCCCGGGACAGGGCGATCGAGCAGTACTTC. Protein: CAISESAARDRAIEQYF.

The V call is TRBV7-8, the J call TRBJ2-1, with no clear D. Germline CDR1 and CDR2: SGHVS and FQNEAQ. The CDR3 length is 14 residues. Trimming took off 0 bases at V and 10 bases at J, with 13 bases between the two ends. The CDR3 DNA follows: TGTGCCAGCAGCTTAGCGCTAAGTCTACTGGAGCAGTTCTTC. This encodes CASSLALSLLEQFF.

The genes are TRBV10-3 and TRBJ1-2; no firm D call. The germline gives CDR1 ENHRY, CDR2 SYGVKD. The length of the CDR3 is 13 residues. V gave up 7 bases and J gave up 4 bases, with 13 bases separating them. The CDR3 is CAITAGVGYGYTF. The CDR3 DNA reads as TGTGCCATCACGGCAGGAGTTGGCTATGGCTACACCTTC.

The gene calls are TRBV7-2 and TRBJ1-1; D remains ambiguous. Germline V CDR1 and CDR2: SGHTA, FQGNSA. The CDR3 runs to 14 residues. Trimming pared 1 base from V and 1 base from J, leaving 7 bases between. The CDR3, as DNA: TGTGCCAGCAGCTTAGGAGGGCCGAACACTGAAGCTTTCTTT. It is translated as CASSLGGPNTEAFF.

The genes are TRBV10-3 and TRBJ1-3, with a tentative D call TRBD1 (5 bases). Germline assignment: CDR1 ENHRY and CDR2 SYGVKD. Trimming removed 8 bases from V and 0 bases from J, with 14 bases in between. The CDR3 has 15 residues. CDR3 sequence reads: CAIAGTRNSGNTIYF. DNA for the CDR3: TGTGCCATCGCAGGGACGCGCAACTCTGGAAACACCATATATTTT.

This clone was seen a few times. The chain uses TRBV7-2 and TRBJ2-1, with TRBD2 identical over 12 bases. Looked up from germline, CDR1 is SGHTA and CDR2 is FQGNSA. The CDR3 loop spans 14 amino acids. V shed 1 base and J 8 bases; nucleotides not matched to a gene: 0. CDR3 DNA sequence: TGTGCCAGCAGCTTAGGGACTAGCGGGGATGAGCAGTTCTTC. Translating gives CASSLGTSGDEQFF.

V gene TRBV19 combines with J gene TRBJ1-2; no clear D. The V gene lost 5 bases and the J gene lost 6 bases, with 4 bases spanning the gap. CDR1 and CDR2 from the germline V gene are LNHDA and SQIVND (reference sequence). The CDR3 is made up of 10 amino acids. CDR3 nucleotides: TGTGCCAGTAGTGACGATGGCTACACCTTC. Residues: CASSDDGYTF.